The clone carrying this T cell receptor beta chain was counted ten times or more. These data are taken from a study of beta chain features in type 1 diabetes. This CDR3 has 13 residues. Germline CDR1 and CDR2: SQVTM and ANQGSEA. The V end lost 5 bases, the J end lost 5 bases, and 13 bases lay between the germline ends. Expressed TCRB transcripts got sequenced, as all isolated RNA was reverse transcribed. Sequenced by immunoSEQ multiplex PCR; TCRdb stores in-frame clones only, minus some. The repertoire holds approximately 200,000 clones, with around 10% as singletons. Sequencing input: naive CD4+ T cells from blood. The TCR originated in a woman between 18 and 30 years old in good health. The V call is TRBV29-1, the J call TRBJ2-1; D gene uncertain. The DNA for the CDR3 is TGCAGCGTTTTGGCGGTCCCCGACAATGAGCAGTTCTTC. The encoded protein is CSVLAVPDNEQFF.